This T cell receptor beta chain is drawn from a study of blood T cell repertoires in COVID-19. J was trimmed by 6 bases and V by 1 base; bases with no gene match: 11. The CDR3 extends over 17 amino acids. Germline V gene data show CDR1 as SGHTA and CDR2 as FQGNSA. As handled by the study authors: How many nucleated cells were present was estimated from reference gene primer amplification. The assay was immunoSEQ multiplex PCR, and TCRdb's table has in-frame clones only and misses some. The V and J calls and clone size come from that table; D and trimming were worked out from the DNA. The sample contains approximately 360,000 clones, around 86% of which appear only once. Among Cohort 3 donors, those recovered had two negative PCRs, clearance, or symptom resolution.

The chain joins TRBV7-2 to TRBJ2-2, with TRBD2 matching over 7 bases. Input material: PBMCs or T cells enriched from blood (not recorded which). This TCR came from a woman between 50 and 59 years old who had recovered from COVID-19. CDR3 loop: CASSLGASGPRAGELFF. In DNA, the CDR3 is TGTGCCAGCAGCTTAGGGGCTAGCGGCCCCAGGGCCGGGGAGCTGTTTTTT.